This TCR beta chain emerged from a study of T cell responses to AZD1222 COVID-19 vaccine. This CDR3 is 15 amino acids long. Germline assignment: CDR1 SGHDT and CDR2 YYEEEE. V lost 0 bases and J lost 1, with 11 bases in between. Sequencing was performed with immunoSEQ multiplex PCR; in TCRdb, only in-frame clones are kept and a portion is missing. This table has 85,000 to 130,000 clones, 85% to 90% appearing once. This receptor was identified in an adult in good health. The V call is TRBV5-6, the J call TRBJ2-7; D call uncertain. The sequenced sample was peripheral blood, obtained on day 0 of AZD1222 vaccination. CDR3 nucleotides: TGTGCCAGCAGCTTGGGTCTGGGAAAATCCTACGAGCAGTACTTC. Translation gives CASSLGLGKSYEQYF.